Below are 30 T cell receptor beta chains sequenced from a single sample in a study of T cell changes during pregnancy in multiple sclerosis. Assay used: immunoSEQ multiplex PCR; TCRdb lists only in-frame clones, some missing. Of tens of thousands of clones listed, around 94% are singletons. The source was CD8+ T cells from peripheral blood mononuclear cells, collected before pregnancy. The receptors shown here come from a female donor with multiple sclerosis, enrolled in a pregnancy study.

The CDR3 protein is CASSLSTGNTEAFF. DNA of the CDR3: TGTGCCAGCAGTCTGTCGACGGGGAACACTGAAGCTTTCTTT. The chain is built from TRBV28 and TRBJ1-1; no definite D call. The CDR3 covers 14 residues. Germline V gene sequence: CDR1 MDHEN, CDR2 SYDVKM. V was clipped by 5 bases and J by 1 base, with 11 bases between them.

This rearrangement joins TRBV7-3 to TRBJ2-7; TRBD1 matches 7 bases. The CDR3 has 15 residues. Germline assignment: CDR1 SGHTA and CDR2 FQGTGA. V was pared by 5 bases and J by 3 bases, with 10 bases of the junction left unmatched. The CDR3, as DNA: TGTGCCAGCAGCCCTGACAGGGTGGGTTTCTACGAGCAGTACTTC. It encodes CASSPDRVGFYEQYF. Complete variable domain (other parts from reference TRBV7-3 and TRBJ2-7): GAGVSQTPSNKVTEKGKYVELRCDPISGHTALYWYRQSLGQGPEFLIYFQGTGAADDSGLPNDRFFAVRPEGSVSTLKIQRTERGDSAVYLCASSPDRVGFYEQYFGPGTRLTVT.

This chain links TRBV19 with TRBJ1-1; TRBD1 agrees at 8 bases. The CDR3 is 16 amino acids. The germline V gene encodes CDR1 LNHDA and CDR2 SQIVND (reference sequence). J was trimmed by 1 base and V by 7 bases; bases with no gene match: 11. CDR3 sequence reads: CASTETGQVGNTEAFF. The CDR3 DNA reads TGTGCCAGTACCGAAACGGGACAGGTTGGGAACACTGAAGCTTTCTTT. Together with reference TRBV19 and TRBJ1-1, the CDR3 gives the full variable domain: DGGITQSPKYLFRKEGQNVTLSCEQNLNHDAMYWYRQDPGQGLRLIYYSQIVNDFQKGDIAEGYSVSREKKESFPLTVTSAQKNPTAFYLCASTETGQVGNTEAFFGQGTRLTVV.

The chain employs TRBV7-9 and TRBJ2-7; D is perhaps TRBD2 (5 bases). Trimming shortened V by 7 bases and J by 3 bases, and 13 bases separated the two germline ends. The CDR3 is made up of 13 amino acids. Germline CDR1 is SEHNR and CDR2 is FQNEAQ (reference sequence). CDR3 DNA sequence: TGTGCCAGCACCCCCGCGGGCGTCTACGAGCAGTACTTC. Its protein product is CASTPAGVYEQYF.

The rearrangement uses TRBV7-9 and TRBJ2-1; 13 nucleotides match TRBD2. J was trimmed by 7 bases and V by 4 bases; bases with no gene match: 7. The germline gives CDR1 SEHNR, CDR2 FQNEAQ (reference sequence). There are 16 residues in the CDR3. CDR3 in amino acids: CASSSTSGRAYNEQFF. In nucleotides, the CDR3 is TGTGCCAGCAGCTCAACTAGCGGGAGGGCGTATAATGAGCAGTTCTTC.

V and J are TRBV9 and TRBJ1-1; D is uncertain. Trimming pared 2 bases from V and 0 bases from J, leaving 11 bases between. Per germline, CDR1 SGDLS and CDR2 YYNGEE. The CDR3 length is 15 residues. The CDR3 region is CASSVGGGLNTEAFF. The CDR3 DNA follows: TGTGCCAGCAGCGTGGGTGGCGGCCTGAACACTGAAGCTTTCTTT. The entire variable domain, with the rest obtained from reference TRBV9 and TRBJ1-1, is as follows: DSGVTQTPKHLITATGQRVTLRCSPRSGDLSVYWYQQSLDQGLQFLIQYYNGEERAKGNILERFSAQQFPDLHSELNLSSLELGDSALYFCASSVGGGLNTEAFFGQGTRLTVV.

By share of the sample, this clone is large (0.1 to 1%). V usage is TRBV7-9 and J usage is TRBJ1-1; 9 nucleotides line up with TRBD1. The CDR3 is made up of 15 amino acids. Per germline, CDR1 SEHNR and CDR2 FQNEAQ (reference sequence). V lost 5 bases to trimming and J lost 6 bases; unmatched junction nucleotides: 10. The CDR3 loop reads CASSNLQGAKAEAFF. The CDR3 region has the DNA TGTGCCAGCAGCAACTTACAGGGGGCAAAGGCTGAAGCTTTCTTT.

CDR3 sequence (DNA): TGTGCCAGCAGTGACTCACTAGCGGGAGGTGAGCAGTTCTTC. Encoded protein: CASSDSLAGGEQFF. V usage is TRBV6-4 and J usage is TRBJ2-1; 12 bases fit TRBD2. V was clipped by 0 bases and J by 9 bases; unmatched bases: 0. The CDR3 contains 14 residues. Germline V lookup: CDR1 MRHNA, CDR2 SNTAGT.

The chain employs TRBV7-2 and TRBJ2-2, with a possible D match to TRBD1 (5 bases). This CDR3 has 18 residues. The germline V and J ends were trimmed by 1 base and 0 bases, with 15 bases remaining between them. Germline V gene sequence: CDR1 SGHTA, CDR2 FQGNSA. The CDR3: CASSLVGWVTANTGELFF. As DNA, the CDR3 is TGTGCCAGCAGCTTAGTAGGTTGGGTGACAGCGAACACCGGGGAGCTGTTTTTT.

The chain has TRBV5-6 and TRBJ2-7, with D possibly matching TRBD2 (5 bases). The CDR3 consists of 14 residues. CDR1 is SGHDT, CDR2 YYEEEE, per germline. Trimming stripped 4 bases from V and 2 bases from J, with 13 bases between. The CDR3 reads CASSLGVGAYEQYF. For the CDR3, the DNA is TGTGCCAGCAGCCTCGGGGTTGGGGCCTACGAGCAGTACTTC.

This clone was detected once. The V and J genes are TRBV4-1 and TRBJ2-7, with TRBD1 matching 7 bases. This CDR3 has 14 residues. From germline, CDR1 is MGHRA and CDR2 YSYEKL. Trimming at V came to 4 bases and at J to 3 bases, leaving 6 bases not matched to a gene. The CDR3, as DNA: TGCGCCAGCAGCCTCCAGGGGGACAGCTACGAGCAGTACTTC. Encoded protein: CASSLQGDSYEQYF.

The chain recombines TRBV6-5 with TRBJ1-2; no clear D. V gave up 0 bases and J gave up 5 bases, with 7 bases separating them. CDR3 size: 13 residues. Looked up from germline, CDR1 is MNHEY and CDR2 is SVGAGI. The CDR3 DNA follows: TGTGCCAGCAGTTACTCGGGAGGGTATGGCTACACCTTC. Residues: CASSYSGGYGYTF.

The genes are TRBV29-1 and TRBJ2-2; perhaps TRBD1 as D (6 bases). V was pared by 6 bases and J by 5 bases, with 10 bases between. The CDR3 length is 12 residues. The germline gives CDR1 SQVTM, CDR2 ANQGSEA. The CDR3 nucleotides are TGCAGCGTATTAGGGGGTACCGGGGAGCTGTTTTTT. Translated: CSVLGGTGELFF.

The V and J genes are TRBV7-9 and TRBJ2-5; 8 nucleotides match TRBD1. The J segment lost 5 bases and the V segment lost 1 base, leaving 6 bases of the junction unmatched. The CDR3 is 15 amino acids. Germline V gene lookup returns CDR1 SEHNR and CDR2 FQNEAQ (reference sequence). CDR3 bases: TGTGCCAGCAGCTTAGGACAGGGGATGGGGGAGACCCAGTACTTC. Amino acid sequence: CASSLGQGMGETQYF.

This clone appeared a single time. The chain combines TRBV7-9 with TRBJ2-6; tentative D call: TRBD1 (6 bases). Germline lookup yields CDR1 SEHNR and CDR2 FQNEAQ (reference sequence). There are 15 residues in the CDR3. V was pared by 2 bases and J by 3 bases, with 8 bases between. The CDR3: CASSLTGFGANVLTF. CDR3 coding DNA: TGTGCCAGCAGCTTAACAGGGTTTGGGGCCAACGTCCTGACTTTC.

This clone was recorded once. This chain links TRBV28 with TRBJ1-3; possibly TRBD1 for D (5 bases). V lost 3 bases to trimming and J lost 5 bases, with 11 bases between them. CDR1 and CDR2 (germline): MDHEN, SYDVKM. The CDR3 totals 14 residues. CDR3 amino acids: CASSLPGLRNTIYF. For the CDR3, the DNA is TGTGCCAGCAGTTTGCCAGGGCTTCGAAACACCATATATTTT.

The V and J genes are TRBV13 and TRBJ1-1; D is possibly TRBD1 (5 bases). Germline CDR1 PRHDT, CDR2 FYEKMQ (reference sequence). This CDR3 spans 12 amino acids. V shed 5 bases and J shed 7 bases, with 11 bases lying between them. The CDR3 loop reads CASSKSRVEAFF. CDR3 sequence (DNA): TGTGCCAGCAGCAAAAGCAGGGTTGAAGCTTTCTTT.

V is TRBV28 and J is TRBJ1-4, with 11 nucleotides matching TRBD1. This CDR3 has 17 residues. CDR1 and CDR2 from the germline V gene are MDHEN and SYDVKM. V was clipped by 7 bases and J by 5 bases; unmatched bases: 12. The CDR3 loop reads CASIPGQGALLNEKLFF. CDR3 coding DNA: TGTGCCAGCATTCCCGGACAGGGGGCGTTGTTGAATGAAAAACTGTTTTTT. Full variable domain (remainder filled in from reference TRBV28 and TRBJ1-4): DVKVTQSSRYLVKRTGEKVFLECVQDMDHENMFWYRQDPGLGLRLIYFSYDVKMKEKGDIPEGYSVSREKKERFSLILESASTNQTSMYLCASIPGQGALLNEKLFFGSGTQLSVL.

The gene calls are TRBV19 and TRBJ2-1; 10 bases line up with TRBD2. Germline assignment: CDR1 LNHDA and CDR2 SQIVND (reference sequence). The V gene end was trimmed by 6 bases and the J gene end by 8 bases; junction bases not matched to a gene: 7. This CDR3 spans 14 amino acids. This CDR3 reads CASRSGTSEYEQFF. CDR3 coding DNA: TGTGCCAGTAGATCCGGGACTAGCGAATATGAGCAGTTCTTC.

This clone was recorded only once. The rearrangement links TRBV5-1 to TRBJ2-7; 7 positions match TRBD1. The CDR3 totals 13 residues. With V trimmed by 5 bases and J by 5 bases, 7 bases remained unmatched. CDR1 is SGHRS, CDR2 YFSETQ, per germline. In DNA, the CDR3 is TGCGCCAGCAGACTTACAGGGGCGGACGAGCAGTACTTC. It encodes CASRLTGADEQYF.

The chain recombines TRBV5-4 with TRBJ1-1; TRBD1 matches 8 bases. The CDR3 runs 15 residues. The trim removed 6 bases at V and 2 bases at J, leaving 9 bases unmatched. Per germline, CDR1 SGHNT and CDR2 YYREEE (reference sequence). CDR3 DNA: TGTGCCAGCACTACTCAGGGGGCGGGAAACACTGAAGCTTTCTTT. This codes for CASTTQGAGNTEAFF.

V gene TRBV7-9 combines with J gene TRBJ2-7; maybe TRBD2 (6 bases). The V gene lost 3 bases and the J gene lost 0 bases, with 15 bases spanning the gap. Looked up from germline, CDR1 is SEHNR and CDR2 is FQNEAQ (reference sequence). CDR3 length: 16 amino acids. In DNA, the CDR3 is TGTGCCAGCAGCTTTTTGTCCGGGGGTAGCTCCTACGAGCAGTACTTC. Amino acid sequence: CASSFLSGGSSYEQYF.

The rearrangement links TRBV4-3 to TRBJ1-5, with TRBD1 matching over 11 bases. This CDR3 is built from 16 residues. Trimming removed 1 base from V and 6 bases from J; junction bases left unmatched: 5. Per the germline V gene, CDR1 is LGHNA and CDR2 is YSLEER. CDR3 region: CASSQARDRGVQPQHF. CDR3 nucleotide sequence: TGCGCCAGCAGCCAAGCGCGGGACAGGGGGGTTCAGCCCCAGCATTTT.

The V gene is TRBV28, the J gene TRBJ1-1; D is unresolved. The CDR3 has 13 amino acids. Trimming cost V 6 bases and J 6 bases, with 14 bases left between them. Germline V gene lookup returns CDR1 MDHEN and CDR2 SYDVKM. CDR3 amino acids: CASSQSYSAEAFF. The CDR3 region has the DNA TGTGCCAGCAGCCAAAGCTACTCCGCTGAAGCTTTCTTT.

The chain links TRBV6-1 to TRBJ1-3; a weak D match, TRBD1 (6 bases). The CDR3 loop spans 14 amino acids. Germline V gene data show CDR1 as MNHNS and CDR2 as SASEGT. V shed 3 bases and J shed 8 bases, with 14 bases lying between them. The CDR3 sequence: CASSERGGWDTIYF. CDR3 coding DNA: TGTGCCAGCAGTGAGAGGGGGGGATGGGACACCATATATTTT.

In this sample, this clone turned up a few times. The chain carries TRBV7-9 and TRBJ1-1; D is unclear. The germline V gene encodes CDR1 SEHNR and CDR2 FQNEAQ (reference sequence). V was pared by 5 bases and J by 2 bases, with 15 bases between. This CDR3 has 15 residues. The DNA of the CDR3 is TGTGCCAGCAGCATATCCGGCAGGCGAAACACTGAAGCTTTCTTT. Its protein is CASSISGRRNTEAFF.

The J gene is TRBJ2-7, the V gene TRBV6-1; 8 bases are shared with TRBD1. CDR1 is MNHNS, CDR2 SASEGT, per germline. V was pared by 4 bases and J by 4 bases, with 6 bases of the junction left unmatched. The CDR3 extends over 14 amino acids. This CDR3 is CASSGGTGGYEQYF. For the CDR3, the DNA is TGTGCCAGCAGTGGTGGAACAGGGGGATACGAGCAGTACTTC.

The chain employs TRBV5-4 and TRBJ1-1; D is unresolved. Trimming took off 2 bases at V and 1 base at J, with 12 bases between the two ends. Germline V lookup: CDR1 SGHNT, CDR2 YYREEE (reference sequence). CDR3 length equals 15 residues. As DNA, the CDR3 is TGTGCCAGCAGCTTAGCCGGGTCGGGGAACACTGAAGCTTTCTTT. Its translation: CASSLAGSGNTEAFF.

The chain joins TRBV19 to TRBJ1-1, with TRBD1 identical over 11 bases. The CDR3 has 14 residues. V lost 5 bases and J lost 4; bases outside the gene matches: 3. In germline, CDR1 is LNHDA, CDR2 SQIVND (reference sequence). CDR3 region: CASSPGTGGTEAFF. The CDR3 DNA is TGTGCCAGTAGTCCCGGGACAGGGGGCACTGAAGCTTTCTTT. The full variable domain, completed using reference TRBV19 and TRBJ1-1, is DGGITQSPKYLFRKEGQNVTLSCEQNLNHDAMYWYRQDPGQGLRLIYYSQIVNDFQKGDIAEGYSVSREKKESFPLTVTSAQKNPTAFYLCASSPGTGGTEAFFGQGTRLTVV.

The V and J genes are TRBV7-9 and TRBJ2-7; tentatively, D is TRBD1 (5 bases). CDR1 and CDR2 from the germline V gene are SEHNR and FQNEAQ (reference sequence). The CDR3 contains 17 residues. Trimming removed 0 bases at V and 2 bases at J, with 17 bases between. CDR3 region: CASSLADSRYGAYEQYF. The CDR3 DNA reads as TGTGCCAGCAGCTTAGCCGACAGTCGTTACGGAGCCTACGAGCAGTACTTC.